This T cell receptor (beta chain) originates from a study of cytomegalovirus exposure and HLA in healthy donors. Profiling relied on immunoSEQ multiplex PCR, and the TCRdb table lists in-frame clones only, not all of them. This sample yields 300,000 to 350,000 clones, of which 88% are seen a single time; roughly 0.88% belongs to the top ten. This CDR3 spans 13 amino acids. Germline assignment: CDR1 SNHLY and CDR2 FYNNEI. Trimming removed 1 base from V and 5 bases from J, with 8 bases in between. In its sample, this clone was seen once. The antigen remains unidentified. The study, taken as a whole, reports: Published work reported that the classifier diagnosed cytomegalovirus status with high specificity and sensitivity.

The J gene is TRBJ2-5, the V gene TRBV2; D remains ambiguous. Sequencing was carried out using PBMCs. The clonotype originates from a man aged 30 to 45 in good health and CMV-seronegative. CDR3 in amino acids: CASSEEQTETQYF. In DNA, the CDR3 is TGTGCCAGCAGTGAAGAACAGACGGAGACCCAGTACTTC.